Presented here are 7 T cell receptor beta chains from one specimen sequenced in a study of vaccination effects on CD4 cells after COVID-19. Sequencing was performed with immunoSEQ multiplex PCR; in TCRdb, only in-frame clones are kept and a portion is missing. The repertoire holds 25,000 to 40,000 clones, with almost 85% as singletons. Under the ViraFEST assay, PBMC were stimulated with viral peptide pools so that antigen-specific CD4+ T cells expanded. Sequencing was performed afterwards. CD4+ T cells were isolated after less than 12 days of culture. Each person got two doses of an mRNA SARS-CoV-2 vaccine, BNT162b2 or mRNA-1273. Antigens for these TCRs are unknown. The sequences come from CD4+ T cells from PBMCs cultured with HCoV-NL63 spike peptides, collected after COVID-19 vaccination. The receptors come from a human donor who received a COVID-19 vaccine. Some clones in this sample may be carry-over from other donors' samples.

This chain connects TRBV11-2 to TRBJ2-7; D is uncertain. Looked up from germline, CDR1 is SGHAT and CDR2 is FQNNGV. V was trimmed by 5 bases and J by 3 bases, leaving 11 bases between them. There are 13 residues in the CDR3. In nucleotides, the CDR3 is TGTGCCAGCAGCCGTTCCAAGTACTACGAGCAGTACGTC. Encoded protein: CASSRSKYYEQYV.

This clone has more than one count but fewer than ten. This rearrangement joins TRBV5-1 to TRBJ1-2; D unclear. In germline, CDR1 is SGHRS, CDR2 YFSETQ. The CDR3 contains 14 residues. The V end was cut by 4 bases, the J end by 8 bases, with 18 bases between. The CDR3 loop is CASSHPDAISGYTF. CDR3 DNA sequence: TGCGCCAGCAGCCACCCGGACGCGATTTCCGGCTACACCTTC.

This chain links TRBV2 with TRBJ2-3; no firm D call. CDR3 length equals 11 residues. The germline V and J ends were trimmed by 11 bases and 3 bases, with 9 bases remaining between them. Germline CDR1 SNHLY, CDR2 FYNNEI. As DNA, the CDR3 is TGTGCCGGGGAAGGAACAGATACGCAGTATTTT. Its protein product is CAGEGTDTQYF.

CDR3 sequence reads: CASSLAAGGANEKLFF. In DNA, the CDR3 is TGTGCCAGCAGCTTGGCCGCGGGGGGCGCAAACGAAAAACTGTTTTTT. The chain couples TRBV5-5 to TRBJ1-4; perhaps TRBD1 as D (6 bases). The CDR3 length is 16 residues. V was pared by 0 bases and J by 8 bases, with 17 bases between. Germline V gene data show CDR1 as SGHKS and CDR2 as YYEKEE (reference sequence).

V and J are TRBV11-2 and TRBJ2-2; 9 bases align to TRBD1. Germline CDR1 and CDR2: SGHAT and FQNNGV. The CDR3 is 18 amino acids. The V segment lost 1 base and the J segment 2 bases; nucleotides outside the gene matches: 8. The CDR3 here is CASSLAYRTGVNTGELFF. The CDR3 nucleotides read TGTGCCAGCAGCTTAGCCTACCGGACAGGGGTTAACACCGGGGAGCTGTTTTTT.

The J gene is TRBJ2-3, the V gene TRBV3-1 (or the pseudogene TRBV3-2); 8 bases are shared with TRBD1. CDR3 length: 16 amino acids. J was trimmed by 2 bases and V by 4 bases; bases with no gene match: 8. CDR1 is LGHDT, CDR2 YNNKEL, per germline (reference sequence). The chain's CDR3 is CASSPRAGGFTDTQYF. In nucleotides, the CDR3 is TGTGCCAGCAGCCCACGGGCAGGGGGCTTCACAGATACGCAGTATTTT.

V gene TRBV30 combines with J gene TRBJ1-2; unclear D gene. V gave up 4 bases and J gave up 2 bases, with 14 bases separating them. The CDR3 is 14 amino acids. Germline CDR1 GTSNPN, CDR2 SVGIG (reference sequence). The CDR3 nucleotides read TGTGCCTGGAAGCCCAAAGTAGGGAACTATGGCTACACCTTC. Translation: CAWKPKVGNYGYTF.